The 2 T cell receptor beta chains given below trace back to one sample, sequenced in a study of blood T cell repertoires in COVID-19. Data came from immunoSEQ multiplex PCR; TCRdb stores just in-frame clones and leaves some out. In the table there are under 55,000 clones, about 85% of which are singletons. The specimen was peripheral blood. The receptors come from a woman aged 80 or over with acute or convalescent COVID-19.

The chain links TRBV11-1 to TRBJ2-7; 7 bases are shared with TRBD1. Germline lookup yields CDR1 SGHAT and CDR2 FQDESV (reference sequence). This CDR3 contains 14 residues. V shed 5 bases, J shed 3 bases, and the junction held 7 bases outside the gene matches. CDR3 protein: CASSPGQAYYEQYF. The CDR3 bases are TGTGCCAGCAGCCCCGGACAGGCTTACTACGAGCAGTACTTC.

This chain links TRBV12-5 with TRBJ1-5, with 9 bases fitting TRBD1. After removal of 5 bases from V and 4 bases from J, the junction contained 3 bases not matched to a gene. CDR3 length: 14 residues. Germline CDR1 is LGHNT and CDR2 is FRNRAP. CDR3 sequence: CASGIGQGNQPQHF. The CDR3 DNA reads as TGTGCTAGTGGTATCGGACAGGGGAATCAGCCCCAGCATTTT.